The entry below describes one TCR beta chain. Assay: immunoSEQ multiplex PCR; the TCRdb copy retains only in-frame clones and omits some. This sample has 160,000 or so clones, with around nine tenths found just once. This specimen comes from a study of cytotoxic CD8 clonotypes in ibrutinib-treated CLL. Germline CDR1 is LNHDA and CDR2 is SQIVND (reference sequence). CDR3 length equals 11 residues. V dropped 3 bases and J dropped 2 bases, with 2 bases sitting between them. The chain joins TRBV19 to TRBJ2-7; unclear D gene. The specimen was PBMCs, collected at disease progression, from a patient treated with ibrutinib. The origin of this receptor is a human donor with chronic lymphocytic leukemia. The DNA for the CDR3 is TGTGCCAGTAGTATCGCCTACGAGCAGTACTTC. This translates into CASSIAYEQYF.